The clone carrying this T cell receptor (beta chain) was counted many times. The antigen is undetermined. UMIs were added to TCR cDNA along with a universal primer site when it was made by 5'RACE template switching. Each CDR3 protein is one row after TCRdb ran MiXCR on the 5' RACE reads. The top ten clones hold more than 15% of a sample with under 400,000 distinct CDR3 sequences, more than 9% of them seen once. This sample was included in a study of T cells after yellow fever vaccination. General observations from the study: Re-detected after boosting: most primary clones, 96% of CD4 and about 85% of CD8.

The sequence derives from a man between 18 and 35 years old who received the YFV17D yellow fever vaccine. This specimen was PBMCs, taken on the day of the first yellow fever vaccination.

The CDR3 here is CASSPSLWAGGANTGELFF. DNA of the CDR3: TGTGCCAGCAGTCCCAGCCTATGGGCAGGGGGCGCGAACACCGGGGAGCTGTTTTTT. This chain uses TRBV12-3 or TRBV12-4 with TRBJ2-2, with 8 bases that match TRBD1. The CDR3 has 19 residues. With V trimmed by 5 bases and J by 0 bases, 14 bases remained unmatched.